Following are 25 T cell receptor beta chains from one sample sequenced in a study of prognosis after radiotherapy for stage I lung cancer. It was by two-round multiplex PCR that TCR beta CDR3 was amplified from genomic DNA. The authors ran first-round PCR with primers specific to each TRBV and TRBJ gene. One entry per CDR3 protein results from TCRdb running MiXCR on the multiplex PCR reads. The sample consists of approximately 23,000 distinct CDR3 sequences, around 42% of them appearing once. Source: PBMCs, taken before or after stereotactic body radiation therapy (not recorded which). The receptors were sampled from a donor aged 50 or older with non-small cell lung cancer.

This clonotype was seen many times. The chain joins TRBV20-1 to TRBJ2-3, with D maybe TRBD2 (6 bases). Germline V lookup: CDR1 DFQATT, CDR2 SNEGSKA (reference sequence). Trimming removed 4 bases at V and 2 bases at J, with 10 bases between. The CDR3 consists of 13 residues. The CDR3 loop reads CSATSGYTDTQYF. The DNA for the CDR3 is TGCAGTGCTACCAGCGGGTACACAGATACGCAGTATTTT.

The sample holds many counts of this clonotype. This chain links TRBV18 with TRBJ2-1; no clear D gene. CDR3 length equals 13 residues. V was trimmed by 3 bases and J by 10 bases, leaving 13 bases between them. Germline CDR1 and CDR2: KGHSH and LQKENI. Written as DNA, the CDR3 is TGTGCCAGCTCACCTCGGGCCCCCCGGGAGCAGTTCTTC. Translation: CASSPRAPREQFF.

This clonotype has just one count. This rearrangement joins TRBV11-2 to TRBJ2-1; TRBD1 matches at 8 bases. Germline CDR1 SGHAT, CDR2 FQNNGV. J gave up 4 bases and V 1 base, and 3 bases lay outside the gene matches. The CDR3 runs 15 residues. CDR3 region: CASSLGGQAYNEQFF. The CDR3 DNA reads as TGTGCCAGCAGCTTAGGGGGACAGGCATACAATGAGCAGTTCTTC.

With respect to this clonotype: Since a far larger clone is one base different, this is likely a read error. J is TRBJ2-1 and V is TRBV7-9, with TRBD2 identical over 8 bases. The length of the CDR3 is 16 residues. Germline loops: CDR1 SEHNR, CDR2 FQNEAQ (reference sequence). CDR3 in DNA: TGTGCCAGCAGGTTAGTCGGTAGCGGGAACCCCAATGAGCAGTTCTTC. Protein sequence: CASRLVGSGNPNEQFF.

The chain combines TRBV6-4 with TRBJ2-2; tentative D call: TRBD1 (5 bases). CDR1 MRHNA and CDR2 SNTAGT come from the germline V gene. Trimming removed 2 bases from V and 2 bases from J, with 6 bases in between. The CDR3 is made up of 14 amino acids. In DNA, the CDR3 is TGTGCCAGCAGTGACGACAGCAACACCGGGGAGCTGTTTTTT. Its translation: CASSDDSNTGELFF.

DNA of the CDR3: TGCAGCGTTGTGGCAGGGGTTGGCGAAAAACTGTTTTTT. Translating gives CSVVAGVGEKLFF. V is TRBV29-1 and J is TRBJ1-4; D might be TRBD1 (6 bases). Germline V gene sequence: CDR1 SQVTM, CDR2 ANQGSEA. Trimming removed 4 bases from V and 8 bases from J, with 14 bases in between. The CDR3 contains 13 residues.

At least ten counts were recorded for this clonotype. The chain couples TRBV27 to TRBJ2-7, with D perhaps assigned TRBD1 or TRBD2 (6 bases each). The germline V and J ends were trimmed by 6 bases and 2 bases, with 20 bases remaining between them. Germline V gives CDR1 MNHEY, CDR2 SMNVEV (reference sequence). The CDR3 is made up of 16 amino acids. In DNA form, the CDR3 reads TGTGCCAGCAGCTCGCCGGGGGCGCGTTTGACCTACGAGCAGTACTTC. It specifies CASSSPGARLTYEQYF.

In its sample, this clonotype was seen a few times. V is TRBV2 and J is TRBJ2-7, with TRBD1 matching over 7 bases. The CDR3 runs 13 residues. Trimming cost V 10 bases and J 4 bases; bases outside gene matches: 10. Germline lookup yields CDR1 SNHLY and CDR2 FYNNEI. CDR3 bases: TGTGCCACTAAGACAGGGAGCGGATACGAGCAGTACTTC. Translated, it gives CATKTGSGYEQYF. The full variable domain, completed using reference TRBV2 and TRBJ2-7, is EPEVTQTPSHQVTQMGQEVILRCVPISNHLYFYWYRQILGQKVEFLVSFYNNEISEKSEIFDDQFSVERPDGSNFTLKIRSTKLEDSAMYFCATKTGSGYEQYFGPGTRLTVT.

Worth noting for this clonotype: The CDR3 end shows no conserved phenylalanine or tryptophan, and so a read error is likely. The V and J genes are TRBV27 and TRBJ2-7; unclear D gene. The CDR3 has 14 amino acids. V gave up 4 bases and J gave up 2 bases, with 12 bases separating them. Germline CDR1 MNHEY, CDR2 SMNVEV (reference sequence). The CDR3 loop reads CASSSLGRAYEQYL. DNA for the CDR3: TGTGCCAGCAGTTCCCTAGGACGGGCCTACGAGCAGTACCTC.

This clonotype was found many times. The rearrangement links TRBV5-5 to TRBJ1-2, with 8 bases matching TRBD1. The V gene end was trimmed by 0 bases and the J gene end by 5 bases; junction bases not matched to a gene: 3. Germline V CDR1 and CDR2: SGHKS, YYEKEE (reference sequence). CDR3 length: 14 amino acids. CDR3 loop: CASSLGTGWYGYTF. The CDR3 DNA reads as TGTGCCAGCAGCTTGGGGACAGGGTGGTATGGCTACACCTTC.

In this sample, this clonotype is hyperexpanded. The chain uses TRBV12-3 or TRBV12-4 and TRBJ2-1; 8 bases are shared with TRBD2. V shed 3 bases and J 3 bases; nucleotides not matched to a gene: 4. CDR3 size: 15 residues. The CDR3, as DNA: TGTGCCAGCAGTTTGGGTAGCGGGATCTACAATGAGCAGTTCTTC. This sequence encodes CASSLGSGIYNEQFF.

This clonotype was detected ten times or more. V and J are TRBV5-1 and TRBJ2-1; D unresolved. Germline CDR1 and CDR2: SGHRS and YFSETQ. The V gene lost 4 bases and the J gene lost 5 bases, with 10 bases spanning the gap. The CDR3 sequence is 13 residues long. CDR3 amino acids: CASSMNTNNEQFF. CDR3 nucleotides: TGCGCCAGCAGCATGAACACCAACAATGAGCAGTTCTTC.

This clonotype turned up a few times. This chain uses TRBV5-1 with TRBJ2-4; maybe TRBD2 (6 bases). Trimming stripped 4 bases from V and 8 bases from J, with 22 bases between. The CDR3 totals 16 residues. CDR1 is SGHRS, CDR2 YFSETQ, per germline. The CDR3 region has the DNA TGCGCCAGCAGCCCTGGAGGGATTTTAGGAGGAGACATTCAGTACTTC. Its translation is CASSPGGILGGDIQYF.

The table lists this clonotype with many counts. The chain is built from TRBV10-2 and TRBJ2-1; 9 bases agree with TRBD2. Germline trimming cut 7 bases from V and 7 bases from J; bases unmatched to any gene: 8. The length of the CDR3 is 14 residues. CDR1 and CDR2 from the germline V gene are WSHSY and SAAADI. The chain's CDR3 is CASKASGIGNEQFF. The CDR3 region has the DNA TGCGCCAGCAAGGCTAGCGGGATAGGGAATGAGCAGTTCTTC.

This clonotype was observed at least ten times. The V and J genes are TRBV29-1 and TRBJ2-3; possibly TRBD1 for D (6 bases). The CDR3 runs to 16 residues. V lost 6 bases and J 3 bases, leaving 22 bases between the germline ends. From germline, CDR1 is SQVTM and CDR2 ANQGSEA. The CDR3 region is CSVELMTGWSTDTQYF. The DNA for the CDR3 is TGCAGCGTCGAATTGATGACAGGTTGGTCGACAGATACGCAGTATTTT.

The chain recombines TRBV28 with TRBJ2-5; 7 nucleotides match TRBD2. J gave up 5 bases and V 9 bases, and 15 bases lay outside the gene matches. CDR3 length equals 15 residues. The germline gives CDR1 MDHEN, CDR2 SYDVKM. The CDR3 sequence is CASRVGGRAGETQYF. The CDR3 coding sequence is TGTGCCAGTAGAGTTGGTGGGAGGGCCGGGGAGACCCAGTACTTC.

The chain carries TRBV28 and TRBJ1-2, with TRBD1 identical over 7 bases. Germline V gene data show CDR1 as MDHEN and CDR2 as SYDVKM. There are 11 residues in the CDR3. V was pared by 3 bases and J by 8 bases, with 0 bases of the junction left unmatched. The CDR3 spells CASSFRGGYTF. CDR3 nucleotides: TGTGCCAGCAGTTTCAGGGGGGGCTACACCTTC.

Points on this clonotype: A read error may account for a junction end that differs from germline. The V and J genes are TRBV24-1 and TRBJ1-5, with D maybe TRBD1 (6 bases). Germline CDR1 and CDR2: KGHDR and SFDVKD. CDR3 size: 15 residues. CDR3 in DNA: TGTGCCACCAGTGATGGGGGGGGGGGAGGACAGCCACAGCATTTT. It codes for CATSDGGGGGQPQHF.

This clonotype has a count of ten or more. V usage is TRBV5-1 and J usage is TRBJ2-1, with 11 bases matching TRBD2. This CDR3 has 14 residues. Germline V gene lookup returns CDR1 SGHRS and CDR2 YFSETQ. With V trimmed by 2 bases and J by 6 bases, 1 base remained unmatched. Here the CDR3 DNA reads TGCGCCAGCAGCTTAGGGACTAGCGGCAATGAGCAGTTCTTC. This sequence encodes CASSLGTSGNEQFF.

The chain is built from TRBV5-1 and TRBJ1-6; D possibly corresponds to TRBD1 (5 bases). The V end lost 2 bases, the J end lost 7 bases, and 13 bases lay between the germline ends. The germline V gene encodes CDR1 SGHRS and CDR2 YFSETQ. This CDR3 has 15 residues. CDR3 protein: CASSLQDSRNSPLHF. The CDR3 region has the DNA TGCGCCAGCAGCTTACAAGACAGTCGGAATTCACCCCTCCACTTT.

Comments on this clonotype: Only one base separates this from a far larger clonotype, so it likely reflects a read error. J is TRBJ2-7 and V is TRBV6-1, with D perhaps assigned TRBD1 or TRBD2 (5 bases each). The CDR3 consists of 15 residues. Germline-derived CDR1 and CDR2 are MNHNS and SASEGT. This CDR3 reads CAGSGSRDGSYEQYF. The DNA for the CDR3 is TGTGCCGGCAGCGGAAGCCGGGACGGCTCCTACGAGCAGTACTTC.

This clonotype was seen at least ten times. J is TRBJ2-1 and V is TRBV7-8; D may be TRBD2 (6 bases). The CDR3 is made up of 16 amino acids. V lost 3 bases and J 2 bases, leaving 14 bases between the germline ends. The V gene's germline CDR1 is SGHVS and CDR2 FQNEAQ. The CDR3 sequence: CASSFLTGETYNEQFF. The CDR3 coding sequence is TGTGCCAGCAGCTTTTTGACGGGAGAGACCTACAATGAGCAGTTCTTC.

In its sample, this clonotype was seen many times. The J gene is TRBJ2-1, the V gene TRBV20-1; D gene ambiguous. Germline V lookup: CDR1 DFQATT, CDR2 SNEGSKA (reference sequence). The V end was cut by 2 bases, the J end by 5 bases, with 13 bases between. This CDR3 is 14 amino acids long. CDR3 coding DNA: TGCAGTGCTAGACGACCGAAGGGTAACAATGAGCAGTTCTTC. Encoded protein: CSARRPKGNNEQFF.

At least ten counts were recorded for this clonotype. V and J are TRBV28 and TRBJ1-6, with D perhaps matching TRBD1 (6 bases). Germline values: CDR1 MDHEN, CDR2 SYDVKM. This CDR3 spans 13 amino acids. The CDR3 nucleotides read TGTTCAACAGGGAGCTCCTATAATTCACCCCTCCACTTT. This codes for CSTGSSYNSPLHF.

This clonotype was counted many times. In nucleotides, the CDR3 is TGTGCCAGCAGCTTAGCGGCCTCGTCTAGCGGATACAATGAGCAGTTCTTC. This codes for CASSLAASSSGYNEQFF. V is TRBV7-9 and J is TRBJ2-1; 7 bases align to TRBD2. V lost 0 bases and J lost 4; bases outside the gene matches: 9. The length of the CDR3 is 17 residues. CDR1 and CDR2 from the germline V gene are SEHNR and FQNEAQ (reference sequence).